Below, one T cell receptor beta chain is given with its context. The CDR3 covers 14 residues. Germline-derived CDR1 and CDR2 are SNHLY and FYNNEI. V dropped 5 bases and J dropped 2 bases, with 12 bases sitting between them. This record belongs to a study of blood T cell repertoires in COVID-19. Study overall: Material from acute and convalescent COVID-19 was sourced from the United States, Italy and Spain. From T cells, B-cell-depleted T cells, or PBMCs came the material, which was cDNA or gDNA.

In the source study's methods: Estimation of nucleated cell counts relied on the amplification of reference gene primers. Assay: immunoSEQ multiplex PCR; the TCRdb copy retains only in-frame clones and omits some. V, J and clone size are those of that table, while D and trimming were read from the DNA. The sample lists hundreds of thousands of clones; 81% were seen once. This rearrangement joins TRBV2 to TRBJ1-2; D remains ambiguous. The sequencing sample was made of peripheral blood. The sequence derives from a woman older than 75 with acute or convalescent COVID-19. In DNA form, the CDR3 reads TGTGCCAGCAGTTTAAGTAACCGGAACTATGGCTACACCTTC. This sequence encodes CASSLSNRNYGYTF. The full variable domain, in which reference TRBV2 and TRBJ1-2 provide the parts outside the CDR3, is EPEVTQTPSHQVTQMGQEVILRCVPISNHLYFYWYRQILGQKVEFLVSFYNNEISEKSEIFDDQFSVERPDGSNFTLKIRSTKLEDSAMYFCASSLSNRNYGYTFGSGTRLTVV.